Sequencing of this T cell receptor beta chain was carried out in a study of cytomegalovirus exposure and HLA in healthy donors. Across the study: Of the donors genotyped, several hundred in all, less than 90% fell in the Caucasian-associated ancestry cluster.

Study observations and caveats: It was reportedly the case that the classifier diagnosed cytomegalovirus status with high specificity and sensitivity.

With regard to this clone: Its antigen is unidentified.

A multiplex PCR was run with 60 Vbeta primers and 13 Jbeta primers. Sequenced by immunoSEQ multiplex PCR; TCRdb stores in-frame clones only, minus some. The sample lists roughly 200,000 clones; roughly a tenth were seen once. The sequence was collected from a woman in her twenties or thirties in good health and CMV-seropositive. The sequenced sample consisted of PBMCs.

CDR3 region: CASSQEGAGANTGELFF. In DNA form, the CDR3 reads TGCGCCAGCAGCCAAGAGGGGGCAGGGGCGAACACCGGGGAGCTGTTTTTT. The chain is built from TRBV4-1 and TRBJ2-2; the D gene is possibly TRBD1 (6 bases). This CDR3 has 17 residues. In germline, CDR1 is MGHRA, CDR2 YSYEKL. V was shortened by 0 bases and J by 0 bases, with 11 bases between the two germline ends.